A selection of T cell receptor beta chains follows, all from one sample in a study of blood T cells in healthy people across ages. TCRdb reanalysed the 5' RACE reads using MiXCR and keeps one entry per CDR3 protein. The table records about 640,000 distinct CDR3 sequences, under 70% of them present only once. The material sequenced was blood. The receptors stem from a man aged 55-75 years in good health. CDR3s include the opening cysteine and the closing phenylalanine or tryptophan. The D gene is left open where the match is weak. Not every row has a clone size; where given, it reads once, few, many or a size class.

d_gene: -; j_gene: TRBJ1-3; v_gene: TRBV4-1; abundance: -; CDR3nt: TGCGCCAGCAGCCAAAGGATGGAAGGAAACACCATATATTTT; CDR3aa: CASSQRMEGNTIYF
d_gene: -; j_gene: TRBJ2-5; v_gene: TRBV5-1; abundance: -; CDR3nt: TGCGCCAGCAGCTTTAGACACCCTCGGGAGACCCAGTACTTC; CDR3aa: CASSFRHPRETQYF
d_gene: -; j_gene: TRBJ1-4; v_gene: TRBV5-1; abundance: few; CDR3nt: TGCGCCAGCAGCTCGGGACTAGAAGATGAAAAACTGTTTTTT; CDR3aa: CASSSGLEDEKLFF
d_gene: TRBD2; j_gene: TRBJ2-3; v_gene: TRBV5-1; abundance: -; CDR3nt: TGCGCCAGCAGCTTTAGCGGGGATAGCACAGATACGCAGTATTTT; CDR3aa: CASSFSGDSTDTQYF
d_gene: TRBD2; j_gene: TRBJ2-1; v_gene: TRBV20-1; abundance: -; CDR3nt: TGCAGTGCTAGGTCCGGGACTAGCGGCAACAATGAGCAGTTCTTC; CDR3aa: CSARSGTSGNNEQFF
d_gene: TRBD1; j_gene: TRBJ2-5; v_gene: TRBV6-1; abundance: -; CDR3nt: TGTGCCACCACCGCTGGACAGGGGGGAGAGACCCAGTACTTC; CDR3aa: CATTAGQGGETQYF
d_gene: -; j_gene: TRBJ2-3; v_gene: TRBV6-5; abundance: -; CDR3nt: TGTGCCAGCATTGGGACCAGCACAGATACGCAGTATTTT; CDR3aa: CASIGTSTDTQYF
d_gene: TRBD1; j_gene: TRBJ2-3; v_gene: TRBV4-1; abundance: few; CDR3nt: TGCGCCAGCAGCCAAGGCCGGGGACAGGGGATGGGCACAGATACGCAGTATTTT; CDR3aa: CASSQGRGQGMGTDTQYF
d_gene: TRBD1; j_gene: TRBJ1-4; v_gene: TRBV12-3/TRBV12-4; abundance: -; CDR3nt: TGTGCCACGGGTATGGGACAGGGAGTGTATAATGAAAAACTGTTTTTT; CDR3aa: CATGMGQGVYNEKLFF
d_gene: -; j_gene: TRBJ1-5; v_gene: TRBV28; abundance: once; CDR3nt: TGTGCCAGCGGTAGTGGCCGGCAGCCCCAGCATTTT; CDR3aa: CASGSGRQPQHF
d_gene: -; j_gene: TRBJ2-7; v_gene: TRBV15; abundance: -; CDR3nt: TGTGCCACCAGCGAGGGGGGTCCCCACTACGAGCAGTACTTC; CDR3aa: CATSEGGPHYEQYF
d_gene: -; j_gene: TRBJ2-3; v_gene: TRBV9; abundance: few; CDR3nt: TGTGCCAGCAGCGAGAGTGCCGGTGCGTCAGGGGGCACAGATACGCAGTATTTT; CDR3aa: CASSESAGASGGTDTQYF
d_gene: -; j_gene: TRBJ1-1; v_gene: TRBV5-1; abundance: -; CDR3nt: TGCGCCAGCAGCTCGGCCCCAGCGGGGGCCGTGAACACTGAAGCTTTCTTT; CDR3aa: CASSSAPAGAVNTEAFF
d_gene: -; j_gene: TRBJ1-6; v_gene: TRBV4-1; abundance: -; CDR3nt: TGCGCCAGCAGCCAAGATCTGGCTGTTGTTTATAATTCACCCCTCCACTTT; CDR3aa: CASSQDLAVVYNSPLHF
d_gene: TRBD2; j_gene: TRBJ2-7; v_gene: TRBV12-3/TRBV12-4; abundance: -; CDR3nt: TGTGCCAGCAGCGCGACGGGGGGGGTCGGCTCCTACGAGCAGTACTTC; CDR3aa: CASSATGGVGSYEQYF
d_gene: -; j_gene: TRBJ1-4; v_gene: TRBV25-1; abundance: few; CDR3nt: TGTGCCAGCAGTGAACGACAGGAACTGTTTTTT; CDR3aa: CASSERQELFF
d_gene: -; j_gene: TRBJ1-4; v_gene: TRBV4-1; abundance: -; CDR3nt: TGCGCCAGCAGCTCGACTGGACAGACTAATGAAAAACCGTTTTTT; CDR3aa: CASSSTGQTNEKPFF
d_gene: -; j_gene: TRBJ2-7; v_gene: TRBV25-1; abundance: few; CDR3nt: TGTGCCAGCAGTGAATTGACCGGCGGGGAGCAGTACTTC; CDR3aa: CASSELTGGEQYF
d_gene: -; j_gene: TRBJ2-2; v_gene: TRBV29-1; abundance: few; CDR3nt: TGCAGCGCCGGGGGAGGTGCCGCCGGGGAGCTGTTTTTT; CDR3aa: CSAGGGAAGELFF
d_gene: -; j_gene: TRBJ2-3; v_gene: TRBV20-1; abundance: -; CDR3nt: TGCAGTGCCCCCCCGTTCGGAGGTGGCACAGATACGCAGTATTTT; CDR3aa: CSAPPFGGGTDTQYF
d_gene: -; j_gene: TRBJ1-6; v_gene: TRBV5-1; abundance: -; CDR3nt: TGCGCCAGCAGCTTGGTTGCAAGAATCAATTCACCCCTCCATTTT; CDR3aa: CASSLVARINSPLHF
d_gene: TRBD1; j_gene: TRBJ2-6; v_gene: TRBV5-6; abundance: -; CDR3nt: TGTGCCAGCAGCCGACTGGGACAGGGTGGCTCTGGGGCCAACGTCCTGACTTTC; CDR3aa: CASSRLGQGGSGANVLTF
d_gene: -; j_gene: TRBJ2-3; v_gene: TRBV11-2; abundance: -; CDR3nt: TGTGCCAGCAGCTTAGATGACTACACAGATACGCAGTATTTT; CDR3aa: CASSLDDYTDTQYF
d_gene: TRBD1; j_gene: TRBJ1-2; v_gene: TRBV6-2/TRBV6-3; abundance: once; CDR3nt: TGTGCCAGCAGTAGATCTAACAGGGGTGAGGACGGCTACACCTTC; CDR3aa: CASSRSNRGEDGYTF
d_gene: TRBD1; j_gene: TRBJ1-1; v_gene: TRBV9; abundance: once; CDR3nt: TGTGCCAGCAGCGTAGGGACAGGACGGACTGAAGCTTTCTTT; CDR3aa: CASSVGTGRTEAFF
d_gene: -; j_gene: TRBJ2-5; v_gene: TRBV28; abundance: once; CDR3nt: TGTGCCAGCAGCTCCGGCGGATGGCAGGAAGAGACCCAGTACTTC; CDR3aa: CASSSGGWQEETQYF
d_gene: -; j_gene: TRBJ2-5; v_gene: TRBV20-1; abundance: few; CDR3nt: TGCAGTGCCATATTCGGACAGCTGAAAGAGACCCAGTACTTC; CDR3aa: CSAIFGQLKETQYF
d_gene: -; j_gene: TRBJ2-5; v_gene: TRBV20-1; abundance: -; CDR3nt: TGCAGTGCTGCCCTTGGGGCAGACCAAGAGACCCAGTACTTC; CDR3aa: CSAALGADQETQYF
d_gene: TRBD1; j_gene: TRBJ1-2; v_gene: TRBV3-1; abundance: -; CDR3nt: TGTGCCAGCAGCCAACAGGGGGTTGGCTACACCTTC; CDR3aa: CASSQQGVGYTF
d_gene: -; j_gene: TRBJ2-5; v_gene: TRBV29-1; abundance: many; CDR3nt: TGCAGCGTTCGAACAGGGCAAGAGACCCAGTACTTC; CDR3aa: CSVRTGQETQYF
d_gene: -; j_gene: TRBJ2-6; v_gene: TRBV12-3/TRBV12-4; abundance: -; CDR3nt: TGTACCAGCAGCCAAGGGTCCAACTCTGGGGCCAACGTCCTGACTTTC; CDR3aa: CTSSQGSNSGANVLTF
d_gene: TRBD1; j_gene: TRBJ1-2; v_gene: TRBV4-2; abundance: few; CDR3nt: TGTGCCAGCAGCCAAGTTACAGGGGGCGGCAGTGGCTACACCTTC; CDR3aa: CASSQVTGGGSGYTF
d_gene: -; j_gene: TRBJ2-1; v_gene: TRBV29-1; abundance: -; CDR3nt: TGCAGCGGTTGGGCGAATTCGGACAATGAGCAGTTCTTC; CDR3aa: CSGWANSDNEQFF
d_gene: TRBD1; j_gene: TRBJ2-1; v_gene: TRBV20-1; abundance: -; CDR3nt: TGCAGTGCTCCCCGGGATGGGACAGGGAGAAATGAGCAGTTCTTC; CDR3aa: CSAPRDGTGRNEQFF
d_gene: -; j_gene: TRBJ1-2; v_gene: TRBV3-1; abundance: few; CDR3nt: TGTGCCAGCAGCCGAGGGATGAAAGACTATGGCTACACCTTC; CDR3aa: CASSRGMKDYGYTF
d_gene: TRBD1; j_gene: TRBJ2-1; v_gene: TRBV7-2; abundance: few; CDR3nt: TGTGCCAGCAGCTTACCGGGACAGGCCTACAGTGAGCGGTTCTTC; CDR3aa: CASSLPGQAYSERFF
d_gene: -; j_gene: TRBJ1-2; v_gene: TRBV3-1; abundance: few; CDR3nt: TGTGCCAGCAGCCAAAGGGGCTTCGGACGGGGCTATGGCTACACCTTC; CDR3aa: CASSQRGFGRGYGYTF
d_gene: TRBD1; j_gene: TRBJ2-5; v_gene: TRBV5-1; abundance: few; CDR3nt: TGCGCCAGCAGCCGAGGACAGGACCAAGAGACCCAGTACTTC; CDR3aa: CASSRGQDQETQYF
d_gene: -; j_gene: TRBJ1-2; v_gene: TRBV4-1; abundance: -; CDR3nt: TGCGCCAGCAGCCAGGCCCGGACTTCTACTTTCTATGGCTACACCTTC; CDR3aa: CASSQARTSTFYGYTF
d_gene: -; j_gene: TRBJ2-7; v_gene: TRBV4-1; abundance: few; CDR3nt: TGCGCCAGCAGCCCCACGGTCCAGGTCGCAATTCCCTACGAGCAGTACTTC; CDR3aa: CASSPTVQVAIPYEQYF
d_gene: -; j_gene: TRBJ2-7; v_gene: TRBV20-1; abundance: many; CDR3nt: TGCAGTGCTATGTCCGGGAGTGAGCAGTACTTC; CDR3aa: CSAMSGSEQYF
d_gene: -; j_gene: TRBJ2-1; v_gene: TRBV7-2; abundance: -; CDR3nt: TGTGCCAGCAGCTTAGCTCGTGGGTGGGGTAATGAGCAGTTCTTC; CDR3aa: CASSLARGWGNEQFF
d_gene: -; j_gene: TRBJ1-5; v_gene: TRBV15; abundance: -; CDR3nt: TGTGCCACCAGCGGCCCGTATAGCAATCAGCCCCAGCATTTT; CDR3aa: CATSGPYSNQPQHF
d_gene: -; j_gene: TRBJ2-2; v_gene: TRBV11-2; abundance: -; CDR3nt: TGTGCCAGCAGCTCCCGACCCCGCGGGAAGAACACCGGGGAGCTGTTTTTT; CDR3aa: CASSSRPRGKNTGELFF
d_gene: TRBD1; j_gene: TRBJ2-6; v_gene: TRBV11-1; abundance: few; CDR3nt: TGTGCCAGCAGCCCAACTCTTGACAGGGGGCCCCTCGGCTCTGGGGCCAACGTCCTGACTTTC; CDR3aa: CASSPTLDRGPLGSGANVLTF
d_gene: TRBD2; j_gene: TRBJ2-3; v_gene: TRBV6-5; abundance: -; CDR3nt: TGTGCCAGCAGTCGAACTAGCGGGGCACATGATACGCAGTATTTT; CDR3aa: CASSRTSGAHDTQYF
d_gene: -; j_gene: TRBJ2-5; v_gene: TRBV18; abundance: -; CDR3nt: TGTGCCAGCTCACCACCGGCCGGAGAGACCCAGTACTTC; CDR3aa: CASSPPAGETQYF
d_gene: TRBD2; j_gene: TRBJ2-3; v_gene: TRBV2; abundance: once; CDR3nt: TGTGCCAGCACCACCGCAATAGCGGGGGCAGATACGCAGTATTTT; CDR3aa: CASTTAIAGADTQYF
d_gene: TRBD2; j_gene: TRBJ2-5; v_gene: TRBV5-1; abundance: few; CDR3nt: TGCGCCAGCAGCTTGGAGAATAGCGGGGGCGAAGAGACCCAGTACTTC; CDR3aa: CASSLENSGGEETQYF
d_gene: TRBD1; j_gene: TRBJ2-4; v_gene: TRBV2; abundance: -; CDR3nt: TGTGCCAGCACCCAAGGGGACAGAGCCAAAAACATTCAGTACTTC; CDR3aa: CASTQGDRAKNIQYF
d_gene: TRBD2; j_gene: TRBJ2-5; v_gene: TRBV29-1; abundance: -; CDR3nt: TGCAGCGTTGAAGACTCGCTAGCGGGGGACTGGACCCAGTACTTC; CDR3aa: CSVEDSLAGDWTQYF
d_gene: TRBD1; j_gene: TRBJ1-2; v_gene: TRBV7-2; abundance: few; CDR3nt: TGTGCCAGCAGCCGTACTCCGGGACAGGGGGGGTATGGCTACACCTTC; CDR3aa: CASSRTPGQGGYGYTF
d_gene: -; j_gene: TRBJ2-3; v_gene: TRBV10-3; abundance: few; CDR3nt: TGTGCCATCAGTGAGGACAGTCTCAGCACAGATACGCAGTATTTT; CDR3aa: CAISEDSLSTDTQYF
d_gene: -; j_gene: TRBJ2-5; v_gene: TRBV28; abundance: -; CDR3nt: TGTGCCAGCAGTTCCCCTAGGGTAGCGGTACTTCAAGAGACCCAGTACTTC; CDR3aa: CASSSPRVAVLQETQYF
d_gene: -; j_gene: TRBJ2-7; v_gene: TRBV7-2; abundance: -; CDR3nt: TGTGCCAGCAGCCGAGAAGGGGGATACGAGCAGTACTTC; CDR3aa: CASSREGGYEQYF